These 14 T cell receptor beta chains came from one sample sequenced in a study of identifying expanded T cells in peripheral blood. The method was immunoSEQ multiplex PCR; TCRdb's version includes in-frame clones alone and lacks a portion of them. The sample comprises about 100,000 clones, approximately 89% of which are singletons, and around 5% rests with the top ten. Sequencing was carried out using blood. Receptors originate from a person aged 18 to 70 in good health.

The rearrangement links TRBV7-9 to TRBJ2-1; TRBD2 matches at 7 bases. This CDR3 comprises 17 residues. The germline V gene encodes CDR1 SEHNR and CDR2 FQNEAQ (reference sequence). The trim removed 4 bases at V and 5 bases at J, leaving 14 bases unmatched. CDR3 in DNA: TGTGCCAGCAGCTGGCTAGCGGCAGGGAGGGAACACAATGAGCAGTTCTTC. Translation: CASSWLAAGREHNEQFF.

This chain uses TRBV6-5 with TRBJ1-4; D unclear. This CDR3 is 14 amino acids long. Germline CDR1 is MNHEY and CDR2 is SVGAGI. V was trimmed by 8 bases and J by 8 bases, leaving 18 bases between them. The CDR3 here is CASSGGGVGEKLFF. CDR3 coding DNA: TGTGCCAGCTCAGGCGGCGGGGTAGGAGAAAAACTGTTTTTT.

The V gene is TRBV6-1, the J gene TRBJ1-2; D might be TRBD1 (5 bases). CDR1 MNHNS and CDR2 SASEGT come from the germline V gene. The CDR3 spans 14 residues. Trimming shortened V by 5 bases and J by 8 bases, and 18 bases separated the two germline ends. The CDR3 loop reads CASSSTGTGSGYTF. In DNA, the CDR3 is TGTGCCAGCAGTTCCACCGGGACGGGGTCCGGCTACACCTTC.

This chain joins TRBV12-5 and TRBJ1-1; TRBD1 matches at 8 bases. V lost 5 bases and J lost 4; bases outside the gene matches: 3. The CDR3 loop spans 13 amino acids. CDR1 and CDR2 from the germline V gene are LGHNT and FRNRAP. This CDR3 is CASGETGGTEAFF. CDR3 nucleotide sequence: TGTGCTAGTGGTGAAACAGGGGGCACTGAAGCTTTCTTT.

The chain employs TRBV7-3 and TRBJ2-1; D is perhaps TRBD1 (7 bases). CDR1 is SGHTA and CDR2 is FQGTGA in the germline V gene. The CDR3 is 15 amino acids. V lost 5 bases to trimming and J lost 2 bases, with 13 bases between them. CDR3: CASSLEGATYNEQFF. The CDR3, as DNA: TGTGCCAGCAGCCTGGAGGGGGCCACCTACAATGAGCAGTTCTTC.

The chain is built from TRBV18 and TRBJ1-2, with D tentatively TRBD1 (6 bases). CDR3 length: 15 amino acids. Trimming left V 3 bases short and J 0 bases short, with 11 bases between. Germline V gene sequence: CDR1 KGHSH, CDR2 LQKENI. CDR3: CASSPQGQPNYGYTF. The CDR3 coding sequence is TGTGCCAGCTCACCTCAGGGACAACCTAACTATGGCTACACCTTC.

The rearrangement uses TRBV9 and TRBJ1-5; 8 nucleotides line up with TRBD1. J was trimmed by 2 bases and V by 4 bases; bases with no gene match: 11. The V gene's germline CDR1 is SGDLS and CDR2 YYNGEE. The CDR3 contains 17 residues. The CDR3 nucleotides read TGTGCCAGCAGCCCTGGACAGGGAAGTACCGGCAATCAGCCCCAGCATTTT. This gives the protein CASSPGQGSTGNQPQHF.

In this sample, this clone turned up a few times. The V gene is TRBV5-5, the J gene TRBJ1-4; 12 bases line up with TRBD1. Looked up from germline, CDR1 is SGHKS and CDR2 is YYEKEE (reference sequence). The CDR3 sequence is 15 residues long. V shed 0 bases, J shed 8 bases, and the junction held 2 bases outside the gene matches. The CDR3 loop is CASSLAGTGGEKLFF. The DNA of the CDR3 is TGTGCCAGCAGCTTGGCCGGGACAGGGGGCGAAAAACTGTTTTTT. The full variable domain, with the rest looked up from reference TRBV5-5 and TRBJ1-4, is DAGVTQSPTHLIKTRGQQVTLRCSPISGHKSVSWYQQVLGQGPQFIFQYYEKEERGRGNFPDRFSARQFPNYSSELNVNALLLGDSALYLCASSLAGTGGEKLFFGSGTQLSVL.

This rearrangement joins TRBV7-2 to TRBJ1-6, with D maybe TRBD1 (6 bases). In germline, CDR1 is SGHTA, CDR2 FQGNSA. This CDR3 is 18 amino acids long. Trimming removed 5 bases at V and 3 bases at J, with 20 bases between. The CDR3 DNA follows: TGTGCCAGCAGCAACAGGGACTACCGTTTCTACTATAATTCACCCCTCCACTTT. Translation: CASSNRDYRFYYNSPLHF.

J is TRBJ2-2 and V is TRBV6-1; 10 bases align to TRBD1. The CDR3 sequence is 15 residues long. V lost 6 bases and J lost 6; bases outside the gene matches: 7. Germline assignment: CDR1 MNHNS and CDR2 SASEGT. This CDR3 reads CASRGTGTGAGELFF. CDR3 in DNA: TGTGCCAGCAGGGGAACCGGGACAGGGGCCGGGGAGCTGTTTTTT.

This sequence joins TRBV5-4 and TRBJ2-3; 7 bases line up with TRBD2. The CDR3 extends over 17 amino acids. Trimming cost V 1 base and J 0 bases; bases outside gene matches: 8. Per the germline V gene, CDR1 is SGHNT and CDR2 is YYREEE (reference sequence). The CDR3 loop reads CASSLRLAGGSTDTQYF. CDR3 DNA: TGTGCCAGCAGCTTGCGGTTAGCGGGCGGGAGCACAGATACGCAGTATTTT. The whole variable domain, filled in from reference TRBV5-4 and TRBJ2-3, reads ETGVTQSPTHLIKTRGQQVTLRCSSQSGHNTVSWYQQALGQGPQFIFQYYREEENGRGNFPPRFSGLQFPNYSSELNVNALELDDSALYLCASSLRLAGGSTDTQYFGPGTRLTVL.

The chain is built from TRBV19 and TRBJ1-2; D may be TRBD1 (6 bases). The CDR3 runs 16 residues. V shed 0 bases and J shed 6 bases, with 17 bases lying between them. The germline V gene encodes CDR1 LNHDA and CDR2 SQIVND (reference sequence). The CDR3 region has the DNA TGTGCCAGTAGTATAGATCACCGTAACAGGGTGGATGGCTACACCTTC. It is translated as CASSIDHRNRVDGYTF. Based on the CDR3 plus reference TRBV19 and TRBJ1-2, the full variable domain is DGGITQSPKYLFRKEGQNVTLSCEQNLNHDAMYWYRQDPGQGLRLIYYSQIVNDFQKGDIAEGYSVSREKKESFPLTVTSAQKNPTAFYLCASSIDHRNRVDGYTFGSGTRLTVV.

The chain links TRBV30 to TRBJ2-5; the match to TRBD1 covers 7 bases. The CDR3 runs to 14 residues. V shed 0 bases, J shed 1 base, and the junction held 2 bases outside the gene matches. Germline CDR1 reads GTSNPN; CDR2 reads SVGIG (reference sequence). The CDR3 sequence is CAWSVDRAQETQYF. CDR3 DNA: TGTGCCTGGAGTGTAGACAGGGCCCAAGAGACCCAGTACTTC. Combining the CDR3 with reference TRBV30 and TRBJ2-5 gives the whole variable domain SQTIHQWPATLVQPVGSPLSLECTVEGTSNPNLYWYRQAAGRGLQLLFYSVGIGQISSEVPQNLSASRPQDRQFILSSKKLLLSDSGFYLCAWSVDRAQETQYFGPGTRLLVL.

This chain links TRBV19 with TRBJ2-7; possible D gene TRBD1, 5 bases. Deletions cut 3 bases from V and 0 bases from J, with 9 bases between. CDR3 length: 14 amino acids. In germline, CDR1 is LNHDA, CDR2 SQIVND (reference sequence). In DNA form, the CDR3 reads TGTGCCAGTAGTATCGGGCAGGGCTCCTACGAGCAGTACTTC. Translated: CASSIGQGSYEQYF.